The 5 T cell receptor beta chains below were found in one sample sequenced in a study of OX40 agonist ivuxolimab in advanced cancers. Sequencing used immunoSEQ multiplex PCR; TCRdb keeps in-frame clones, though not all of them. The table includes 55,000 to 80,000 clones, roughly four fifths detected once. Sequencing was performed on CD4+ or CD8+ T cells sorted from blood, taken in a trial of the OX40 agonist ivuxolimab. The receptors here all came from an adult with an advanced solid tumor such as melanoma, head and neck, liver or kidney cancer.

The chain carries TRBV5-1 and TRBJ2-3, with TRBD1 matching 7 bases. V trimming: 4 bases; J trimming: 1 base; junction bases outside the gene matches: 9. Germline V gene data show CDR1 as SGHRS and CDR2 as YFSETQ. This CDR3 is built from 16 residues. In nucleotides, the CDR3 is TGCGCCAGCAGCCCCGCGACAGGGATGGGCACAGATACGCAGTATTTT. Protein: CASSPATGMGTDTQYF.

The chain is built from TRBV19 and TRBJ2-7; no clear D. V was trimmed by 1 base and J by 2 bases, leaving 6 bases between them. Germline V CDR1 and CDR2: LNHDA, SQIVND (reference sequence). The CDR3 is 13 residues long. The CDR3: CASSIGPPYEQYF. In DNA form, the CDR3 reads TGTGCCAGTAGTATAGGTCCCCCCTACGAGCAGTACTTC. The variable domain in full, completed from reference TRBV19 and TRBJ2-7, reads DGGITQSPKYLFRKEGQNVTLSCEQNLNHDAMYWYRQDPGQGLRLIYYSQIVNDFQKGDIAEGYSVSREKKESFPLTVTSAQKNPTAFYLCASSIGPPYEQYFGPGTRLTVT.

The gene calls are TRBV18 and TRBJ1-2; D is unresolved. From germline, CDR1 is KGHSH and CDR2 LQKENI. Trimming removed 1 base at V and 6 bases at J, with 15 bases between. CDR3 size: 15 residues. CDR3 nucleotide sequence: TGTGCCAGCTCACCACTCGACCGAAGTGGGGATGGCTACACCTTC. Amino acids: CASSPLDRSGDGYTF. Together with reference TRBV18 and TRBJ1-2, the CDR3 gives the full variable domain: NAGVMQNPRHLVRRRGQEARLRCSPMKGHSHVYWYRQLPEEGLKFMVYLQKENIIDESGMPKERFSAEFPKEGPSILRIQQVVRGDSAAYFCASSPLDRSGDGYTFGSGTRLTVV.

This clone was counted only a few times. The chain has TRBV7-9 and TRBJ1-4; D gene uncertain. V lost 4 bases to trimming and J lost 9 bases, with 9 bases between them. Germline V gene lookup returns CDR1 SEHNR and CDR2 FQNEAQ (reference sequence). The CDR3 sequence is 12 residues long. CDR3 sequence reads: CASSSEAQKLFF. DNA of the CDR3: TGTGCCAGCAGCTCAGAGGCACAAAAACTGTTTTTT.

This sequence joins TRBV5-1 and TRBJ2-1; TRBD1 might be the D (6 bases). V was cut by 3 bases and J by 6 bases, with 22 bases left in between. The CDR3 spans 17 residues. Germline loops: CDR1 SGHRS, CDR2 YFSETQ. The CDR3 spells CASSWLQGSFQGNEQFF. In DNA, the CDR3 is TGCGCCAGCAGCTGGTTACAGGGCTCGTTCCAGGGCAATGAGCAGTTCTTC.